Below are 15 T cell receptor beta chains sequenced from a single sample in a study of blood T cell repertoires in COVID-19. Method: immunoSEQ multiplex PCR; TCRdb's copy keeps in-frame clones and lacks some. This table has about 86,000 clones, 70% to 85% appearing once. The specimen sequenced was peripheral blood. The receptors stem from a man in his 70s with acute or convalescent COVID-19.

This clone was counted a single time. V gene TRBV10-3 combines with J gene TRBJ1-6, with TRBD1 matching over 9 bases. Germline lookup yields CDR1 ENHRY and CDR2 SYGVKD. V shed 6 bases and J 10 bases; nucleotides not matched to a gene: 7. This CDR3 contains 14 residues. DNA for the CDR3: TGTGCCATCAGAGGGGACAGGGAAGGATCACCCCTCCACTTT. It yields the protein CAIRGDREGSPLHF.

The chain carries TRBV4-2 and TRBJ1-1, with 8 bases matching TRBD1. V was clipped by 4 bases and J by 3 bases; unmatched bases: 10. Germline assignment: CDR1 LGHNA and CDR2 YNFKEQ. The CDR3 runs to 16 residues. This CDR3 reads CASSRLQGAQDTEAFF. As DNA, the CDR3 is TGTGCCAGCAGCCGACTCCAGGGGGCGCAGGACACTGAAGCTTTCTTT.

The V and J genes are TRBV19 and TRBJ1-5; 7 bases agree with TRBD1. This CDR3 is 15 amino acids long. V lost 7 bases to trimming and J lost 5 bases; unmatched junction nucleotides: 11. CDR1 and CDR2 from the germline V gene are LNHDA and SQIVND (reference sequence). The CDR3 protein is CASTRRRDSYQPQHF. DNA for the CDR3: TGTGCCAGTACCCGGAGGAGGGACAGCTATCAGCCCCAGCATTTT.

The rearrangement joins TRBV11-2 to TRBJ2-7; D is uncertain. Germline-derived CDR1 and CDR2 are SGHAT and FQNNGV. Trimming pared 0 bases from V and 4 bases from J, leaving 10 bases between. The CDR3 length is 14 residues. CDR3: CASSLDFRPYEQYV. The CDR3, as DNA: TGTGCCAGCAGCTTAGATTTCAGGCCTTACGAGCAGTACGTC.

The chain recombines TRBV2 with TRBJ2-4; 7 positions agree with TRBD2. V shed 9 bases and J 5 bases; nucleotides not matched to a gene: 7. This CDR3 is 13 amino acids long. Germline-derived CDR1 and CDR2 are SNHLY and FYNNEI. CDR3 coding DNA: TGTGCCAGTTCTAGCGGATCTCAAAACATTCAGTACTTC. Translating gives CASSSGSQNIQYF.

This clone was recorded once. This chain joins TRBV5-1 and TRBJ2-7; D gene uncertain. CDR1 and CDR2 from the germline V gene are SGHRS and YFSETQ. This CDR3 region has 15 residues. Trimming pared 0 bases from V and 1 base from J, leaving 11 bases between. The CDR3 sequence is CASSLVPGNSYEQYF. CDR3 coding DNA: TGCGCCAGCAGCTTGGTGCCAGGAAATTCCTACGAGCAGTACTTC.

This clone was counted only a few times. This chain links TRBV30 with TRBJ1-1; 7 positions agree with TRBD1. The CDR3 is made up of 13 amino acids. Trimming at V came to 4 bases and at J to 3 bases, leaving 5 bases not matched to a gene. Looked up from germline, CDR1 is GTSNPN and CDR2 is SVGIG (reference sequence). The CDR3 nucleotides are TGTGCCTGGATCGGACAGGCGTACACTGAAGCTTTCTTT. It is translated as CAWIGQAYTEAFF.

This chain joins TRBV5-5 and TRBJ1-5, with D perhaps TRBD1 (6 bases). The CDR3 covers 16 residues. V lost 0 bases and J 6 bases, leaving 16 bases between the germline ends. Germline V lookup: CDR1 SGHKS, CDR2 YYEKEE (reference sequence). For the CDR3, the DNA is TGTGCCAGCAGCTTGGGGACAGTCGGAGGAGGTCAGCCCCAGCATTTT. Protein product: CASSLGTVGGGQPQHF.

This clone was found a few times. J is TRBJ2-7 and V is TRBV21-1; the table's D call TRBD1 went unverified against the DNA. TRBV21-1 is listed as a pseudogene. The CDR3 loop spans 12 amino acids. CDR3 coding DNA: TGTGCCTTCCAGACCCAGGGCCACGAGCAGTACTTC. Amino acid sequence: CAFQTQGHEQYF.

CDR3 protein: CASSLAGIGYEQYF. CDR3 DNA sequence: TGTGCCAGCAGCTTGGCAGGGATCGGCTACGAGCAGTACTTC. The chain recombines TRBV5-6 with TRBJ2-7; possibly TRBD1 for D (5 bases). The CDR3 totals 14 residues. V was cut by 0 bases and J by 3 bases, with 10 bases left in between. Germline CDR1 is SGHDT and CDR2 is YYEEEE.

The table lists this clone with a count of one. This chain uses TRBV2 with TRBJ2-5; 7 bases agree with TRBD1. Per the germline V gene, CDR1 is SNHLY and CDR2 is FYNNEI. J gave up 4 bases and V 7 bases, and 6 bases lay outside the gene matches. The CDR3 spans 13 residues. For the CDR3, the DNA is TGTGCCAGCATTCGGGCAGGGGGAGAGACCCAGTACTTC. Its translation: CASIRAGGETQYF.

This chain connects TRBV4-1 to TRBJ2-1, with 8 bases fitting TRBD2. In germline, CDR1 is MGHRA, CDR2 YSYEKL. Unmatched junction bases numbered 6, after V lost 4 bases and J lost 4 bases. The CDR3 has 15 residues. The chain's CDR3 is CASSPTSGSYNEQFF. The CDR3 DNA is TGCGCCAGCAGCCCCACTAGCGGATCGTACAATGAGCAGTTCTTC.

This chain's CDR3 is CASSLAPRLGGSYNEQFF. As DNA, the CDR3 is TGTGCCAGCAGCCTCGCGCCCCGCCTCGGGGGCTCCTACAATGAGCAGTTCTTC. The genes are TRBV3-1 (or the pseudogene TRBV3-2) and TRBJ2-1; tentatively, D is TRBD2 (6 bases). Deletions cut 4 bases from V and 0 bases from J, with 19 bases between. CDR1 LGHDT and CDR2 YNNKEL come from the germline V gene (reference sequence). CDR3 size: 18 residues.

This chain joins TRBV2 and TRBJ1-6; 7 nucleotides align to TRBD1. Germline lookup yields CDR1 SNHLY and CDR2 FYNNEI. This CDR3 spans 15 amino acids. After removal of 6 bases from V and 8 bases from J, the junction contained 10 bases not matched to a gene. The CDR3 nucleotides read TGTGCCAGCAGCCAGTCGCAGGGGGACCATTCACCCCTCCACTTT. It specifies CASSQSQGDHSPLHF.

This clone was observed once. The V gene is TRBV5-4, the J gene TRBJ2-3; 7 nucleotides match TRBD1. CDR3 length: 15 amino acids. The V gene's germline CDR1 is SGHNT and CDR2 YYREEE (reference sequence). J gave up 1 base and V 8 bases, and 10 bases lay outside the gene matches. The CDR3 nucleotides are TGTGCCAGTAATGACAGGGATCTAGGCACAGATACGCAGTATTTT. It specifies CASNDRDLGTDTQYF.